These 5 T cell receptor beta chains were sequenced from one sample in a study of a mutant IDH1 vaccine in newly diagnosed glioma. The table came from immunoSEQ multiplex PCR; TCRdb's copy has only in-frame clones and leaves some out. The sample lists 65,000 or so clones, 70% to 90% occurring once. Antigens of these TCRs are unknown. Noted time point: week 23, last vaccination. In the vaccine, a single dose held 300 ug of the mutant IDH1 20-mer peptide, along with topical imiquimod. The sample consisted of PBMCs, taken from a glioma patient whose treatment included an IDH1 peptide vaccine. The receptors shown here come from a man aged 25-40 years with glioma.

The genes are TRBV19 and TRBJ1-2; perhaps TRBD1 as D (5 bases). CDR1 and CDR2 from the germline V gene are LNHDA and SQIVND (reference sequence). The V and J ends lost 3 bases and 6 bases respectively, with 17 bases between them. The CDR3 runs 15 residues. CDR3 sequence reads: CASSIWEGSWNGYTF. The CDR3 DNA follows: TGTGCCAGTAGTATTTGGGAGGGGAGTTGGAATGGCTACACCTTC.

This clone is categorized as medium-sized (0.01 to 0.1%). CDR3 residues: CSVRVGDSNQPQHF. In nucleotides, the CDR3 is TGCAGCGTGAGGGTAGGTGATAGCAATCAGCCCCAGCATTTT. The chain combines TRBV29-1 with TRBJ1-5; D gene uncertain. Between the trimmed V and J ends, which lost 6 bases and 0 bases, there was a span of 12 bases. The CDR3 length is 14 residues. The germline V gene has CDR1 SQVTM and CDR2 ANQGSEA.

The chain carries TRBV18 and TRBJ2-2, with 8 bases aligning to TRBD1. Germline CDR1 is KGHSH and CDR2 is LQKENI. This CDR3 comprises 16 residues. J gave up 0 bases and V 3 bases, and 3 bases lay outside the gene matches. This CDR3 is CASSPGTGPNTGELFF. CDR3 in DNA: TGTGCCAGCTCACCGGGGACAGGACCGAACACCGGGGAGCTGTTTTTT.

The chain uses TRBV4-1 and TRBJ1-1; a possible D gene is TRBD1 (5 bases). Trimming left V 3 bases short and J 4 bases short, with 15 bases between. Germline CDR1 and CDR2: MGHRA and YSYEKL. This CDR3 has 15 residues. The CDR3 spells CASSHGQGLGTEAFF. The CDR3 bases are TGCGCCAGCAGCCATGGGCAGGGCTTGGGCACTGAAGCTTTCTTT.

This chain uses TRBV6-1 with TRBJ1-6, with D unclear. This CDR3 is built from 13 residues. CDR1 MNHNS and CDR2 SASEGT come from the germline V gene. V dropped 6 bases and J dropped 10 bases, with 13 bases sitting between them. CDR3 DNA: TGTGCCAGCAGGAGGTTTACAGAATCACCCCTCCACTTT. This encodes CASRRFTESPLHF.